This is a list of T cell receptor beta chains from one sample in a study of CD8+CD57+ T cells in acquired aplastic anemia. TCRdb recomputed calls from the reads with MiXCR, one row per CDR3 protein. The data contain a few hundred thousand distinct CDR3 sequences, approximately 57% of them singletons. The sequenced material came from sorted CD4+, CD8+, or CD8+CD57+ T cells (not recorded which) from PBMCs. The receptors stem from a human donor with aplastic anemia. Each CDR3 is given with its conserved first and last residue. Fields, in order: clone size, J gene, V gene, D gene, CDR3 protein, CDR3 DNA. The D gene is left open where the match is weak. Clone size, where shown, is once, few, many, or a class for clones that have expanded.

size: -; J: TRBJ2-4; V: TRBV12-3/TRBV12-4; D: -; CDR3: CASSLWGREYF; DNA: TGTGCCAGCAGTTTATGGGGGCGTGAGTACTTC
size: many; J: TRBJ2-1; V: TRBV9; D: -; CDR3: CASSPPGAAYNEQFF; DNA: TGTGCCAGCAGCCCCCCCGGGGCGGCCTACAATGAGCAGTTCTTC
size: many; J: TRBJ1-4; V: TRBV9; D: -; CDR3: CASSVGVQGEKLFF; DNA: TGTGCCAGCAGCGTCGGCGTTCAGGGGGAAAAACTGTTTTTT
size: few; J: TRBJ2-7; V: TRBV6-5; D: -; CDR3: CASSPDGAYEQYF; DNA: TGTGCCAGCAGCCCGGACGGGGCCTACGAGCAGTACTTC
size: -; J: TRBJ1-6; V: TRBV9; D: -; CDR3: CASSVVGDNSPLHF; DNA: TGTGCCAGCAGCGTAGTGGGAGATAATTCACCCCTCCACTTT
size: once; J: TRBJ2-1; V: TRBV5-1; D: -; CDR3: CASSLRAEADEQFF; DNA: TGCGCCAGCAGCCTGCGGGCGGAGGCCGATGAGCAGTTCTTC
size: -; J: TRBJ2-7; V: TRBV5-8; D: -; CDR3: CASSVDDAGAKAYEQYF; DNA: TGTGCCAGCAGCGTAGACGATGCCGGGGCCAAAGCCTACGAGCAGTACTTC
size: -; J: TRBJ2-5; V: TRBV5-5; D: -; CDR3: CASSVLVQETQYF; DNA: TGTGCCAGCAGCGTACTAGTCCAAGAGACCCAGTACTTC
size: many; J: TRBJ1-2; V: TRBV5-1; D: -; CDR3: CASSLAGGDGYTF; DNA: TGCGCCAGCAGCTTGGCTGGGGGCGATGGCTACACCTTC
size: -; J: TRBJ2-2; V: TRBV7-6; D: -; CDR3: CASSLGPARELFF; DNA: TGTGCCAGCAGCTTAGGTCCGGCCAGGGAGCTGTTTTTT
size: -; J: TRBJ1-6; V: TRBV27; D: -; CDR3: CASLGGGNSPLHF; DNA: TGTGCCAGCCTGGGGGGTGGAAACTCACCCCTCCACTTT
size: few; J: TRBJ2-7; V: TRBV7-2; D: -; CDR3: CASSQYSYEQYF; DNA: TGTGCCAGCAGCCAGTACTCCTACGAGCAGTACTTC
size: many; J: TRBJ2-5; V: TRBV20-1; D: -; CDR3: CSASQQGRRGETQYF; DNA: TGCAGTGCTAGCCAACAGGGGCGGCGGGGGGAGACCCAGTACTTC
size: -; J: TRBJ2-7; V: TRBV25-1; D: -; CDR3: CASSPGYYGQYF; DNA: TGTGCCAGCAGTCCGGGATACTACGGGCAGTACTTC
size: -; J: TRBJ2-3; V: TRBV10-3; D: TRBD1; CDR3: CAISTGGGADTQYF; DNA: TGTGCCATTTCGACAGGGGGAGGCGCAGATACGCAGTATTTT
size: -; J: TRBJ1-1; V: TRBV2; D: TRBD1; CDR3: CASSWDSRKAFF; DNA: TGTGCCAGCAGTTGGGACAGCAGAAAAGCTTTCTTT
size: -; J: TRBJ1-3; V: TRBV20-1; D: -; CDR3: CSAFRPRSGNTIYF; DNA: TGCAGTGCTTTCCGGCCCCGCTCTGGAAACACCATATATTTT
size: -; J: TRBJ2-3; V: TRBV25-1; D: -; CDR3: CASSESAFSTDTQYF; DNA: TGTGCCAGCAGTGAAAGCGCGTTCAGCACAGATACGCAGTATTTT
size: many; J: TRBJ2-7; V: TRBV7-8; D: -; CDR3: CASSLDRAQPYEQYF; DNA: TGTGCCAGCAGCTTAGACAGGGCCCAACCCTACGAGCAGTACTTC
size: -; J: TRBJ2-7; V: TRBV5-6; D: -; CDR3: CASSPTSIQEQYF; DNA: TGTGCCAGCAGCCCCACCAGTATTCAGGAGCAGTACTTC
size: many; J: TRBJ2-2; V: TRBV9; D: -; CDR3: CASSVGTNTGELFF; DNA: TGTGCCAGCAGCGTAGGCACGAACACCGGGGAGCTGTTTTTT
size: -; J: TRBJ1-3; V: TRBV18; D: TRBD1; CDR3: CASSPPVGTGTYISGNTIYF; DNA: TGTGCCAGCTCACCACCAGTCGGGACAGGGACCTACATCTCGGGAAACACCATATATTTT
size: -; J: TRBJ1-2; V: TRBV29-1; D: TRBD1; CDR3: CSVGTGNYGYTF; DNA: TGCAGCGTTGGGACAGGCAACTATGGCTACACCTTC
size: many; J: TRBJ2-5; V: TRBV20-1; D: TRBD2; CDR3: CSARDRLAGYQETQYF; DNA: TGCAGTGCTAGAGATCGACTAGCGGGGTATCAAGAGACCCAGTACTTC
size: -; J: TRBJ2-7; V: TRBV29-1; D: -; CDR3: CSVVREGQGAYEQYF; DNA: TGCAGCGTTGTGAGGGAGGGCCAGGGGGCCTACGAGCAGTACTTC
size: few; J: TRBJ2-5; V: TRBV7-8; D: -; CDR3: CASTWTESKETQYF; DNA: TGTGCCAGCACGTGGACAGAGTCCAAAGAGACCCAGTACTTC
size: -; J: TRBJ1-2; V: TRBV15; D: -; CDR3: CATSTYDSKGGYTF; DNA: TGTGCCACCAGCACCTACGACTCAAAGGGTGGCTACACCTTC
size: -; J: TRBJ2-1; V: TRBV5-1; D: TRBD2; CDR3: CASTAGGKYNEQFF; DNA: TGTGCCAGCACGGCGGGGGGCAAATACAATGAGCAGTTCTTC
size: -; J: TRBJ1-2; V: TRBV7-9; D: -; CDR3: CASSLDLGTSYGYTF; DNA: TGTGCCAGCAGCTTAGATCTGGGTACGAGCTATGGCTACACCTTC
size: -; J: TRBJ1-2; V: TRBV7-8; D: TRBD1; CDR3: CASSSPGQGGYTF; DNA: TGTGCCAGCAGCTCCCCGGGACAGGGTGGCTACACCTTC
size: -; J: TRBJ2-7; V: TRBV2; D: TRBD2; CDR3: CASSAGGGSSYEQYF; DNA: TGTGCCAGCAGTGCGGGGGGGGGGAGCTCCTACGAGCAGTACTTC
size: many; J: TRBJ2-2; V: TRBV12-3/TRBV12-4; D: -; CDR3: CASSTSSGELFF; DNA: TGTGCCAGCAGTACTAGTTCCGGGGAGCTGTTTTTT
size: -; J: TRBJ2-1; V: TRBV15; D: -; CDR3: CATSRQGSLYNEQFF; DNA: TGTGCCACCAGCAGACAGGGTTCGCTCTACAATGAGCAGTTCTTC
size: many; J: TRBJ1-1; V: TRBV7-6; D: -; CDR3: CASSLAGYGTEAFF; DNA: TGTGCCAGCAGCTTAGCAGGGTACGGGACTGAAGCTTTCTTT
size: -; J: TRBJ2-7; V: TRBV7-2; D: TRBD2; CDR3: CASSTSAGVAQEQYF; DNA: TGTGCCAGCAGCACCTCAGCGGGAGTTGCTCAAGAGCAGTACTTC
size: -; J: TRBJ1-6; V: TRBV19; D: -; CDR3: CARPDSRSSYNSPLHF; DNA: TGTGCTAGACCGGACAGTAGGAGCTCCTATAATTCACCCCTCCACTTT
size: -; J: TRBJ2-7; V: TRBV12-3/TRBV12-4; D: -; CDR3: CASSRVAGTRSYEQYF; DNA: TGTGCCAGCTCCAGGGTGGCAGGAACCCGCTCCTACGAGCAGTACTTC
size: -; J: TRBJ1-4; V: TRBV7-2; D: -; CDR3: CASSHQGRGATNEKLFF; DNA: TGTGCCAGCAGCCACCAGGGGAGGGGAGCAACTAATGAAAAACTGTTTTTT
size: -; J: TRBJ2-7; V: TRBV9; D: TRBD1; CDR3: CASSVGGQGANEQYF; DNA: TGTGCCAGCAGCGTAGGGGGACAGGGTGCGAATGAGCAGTACTTC
size: -; J: TRBJ2-7; V: TRBV5-4; D: -; CDR3: CASSLGVETYEQYF; DNA: TGTGCCAGCAGCTTGGGGGTAGAAACCTACGAGCAGTACTTC
size: once; J: TRBJ1-6; V: TRBV5-1; D: -; CDR3: CASSLGGEDSYNSPLHF; DNA: TGCGCCAGCAGCTTAGGGGGTGAGGACTCCTATAATTCACCCCTCCACTTT
size: many; J: TRBJ2-7; V: TRBV11-2; D: TRBD1; CDR3: CASSLNRDRVHF; DNA: TGTGCCAGCAGCTTAAACCGGGACAGGGTTCACTTC
size: few; J: TRBJ2-7; V: TRBV7-8; D: -; CDR3: CASSSSVSYEQYF; DNA: TGTGCCAGCAGCTCGAGCGTAAGCTACGAGCAGTACTTC
size: -; J: TRBJ2-3; V: TRBV20-1; D: -; CDR3: CSARSSGWTDTQYF; DNA: TGCAGTGCTAGATCATCAGGCTGGACAGATACGCAGTATTTT
size: -; J: TRBJ2-3; V: TRBV5-1; D: -; CDR3: CASSLGVVSRDTQYF; DNA: TGCGCCAGCAGCTTGGGGGTGGTCTCAAGGGATACGCAGTATTTT
size: -; J: TRBJ2-7; V: TRBV7-9; D: -; CDR3: CASSLSVEQYF; DNA: TGTGCCAGCAGCTTATCGGTCGAGCAGTACTTC
size: -; J: TRBJ1-4; V: TRBV9; D: -; CDR3: CASSDSGRAATNEKLFF; DNA: TGTGCCAGCAGCGATAGCGGGAGGGCCGCAACTAATGAAAAACTGTTTTTT
size: -; J: TRBJ2-1; V: TRBV20-1; D: TRBD2; CDR3: CSAVGLAVFYNEQFF; DNA: TGCAGTGCTGTCGGACTAGCGGTTTTTTACAATGAGCAGTTCTTC
size: -; J: TRBJ1-2; V: TRBV19; D: TRBD1; CDR3: CASRTRDRGSYGYTF; DNA: TGTGCCAGTAGGACCCGGGACAGGGGATCCTATGGCTACACCTTC
size: few; J: TRBJ2-2; V: TRBV5-5; D: -; CDR3: CASSPTGNTGELFF; DNA: TGTGCCAGCAGCCCTACAGGGAACACCGGGGAGCTGTTTTTT
size: -; J: TRBJ2-2; V: TRBV24-1; D: -; CDR3: CATSGSVSGELFF; DNA: TGTGCCACCAGTGGATCAGTTTCCGGGGAGCTGTTTTTT
size: -; J: TRBJ2-5; V: TRBV29-1; D: -; CDR3: CSVGGQETQYF; DNA: TGCAGCGTTGGGGGGCAAGAGACCCAGTACTTC
size: -; J: TRBJ1-6; V: TRBV19; D: -; CDR3: CASSMTGSSPLHF; DNA: TGTGCCAGTAGTATGACCGGAAGTTCACCCCTCCACTTT
size: -; J: TRBJ1-3; V: TRBV2; D: -; CDR3: CASSGWSGLSGNTIYF; DNA: TGTGCCAGCAGTGGTTGGTCAGGGCTCTCTGGAAACACCATATATTTT
size: -; J: TRBJ1-2; V: TRBV19; D: -; CDR3: CASLSQVANYGYTF; DNA: TGTGCCAGTTTATCTCAAGTAGCTAACTATGGCTACACCTTC